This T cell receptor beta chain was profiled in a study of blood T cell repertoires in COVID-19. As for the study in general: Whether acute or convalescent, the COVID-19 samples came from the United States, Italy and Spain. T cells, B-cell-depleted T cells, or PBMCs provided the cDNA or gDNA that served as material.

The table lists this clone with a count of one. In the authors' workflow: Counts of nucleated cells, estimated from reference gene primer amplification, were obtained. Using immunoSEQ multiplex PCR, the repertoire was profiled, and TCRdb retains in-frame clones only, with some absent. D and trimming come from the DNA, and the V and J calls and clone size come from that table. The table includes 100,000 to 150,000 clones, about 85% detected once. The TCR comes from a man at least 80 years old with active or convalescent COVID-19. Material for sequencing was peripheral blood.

The CDR3 DNA is TGTGCCAGCAGCCCATCTAGCGGGGGTCTATACAATGAGCAGTTCTTC. The encoded protein is CASSPSSGGLYNEQFF. The chain is built from TRBV5-6 and TRBJ2-1, with 10 nucleotides matching TRBD2. Germline CDR1 SGHDT, CDR2 YYEEEE. J was trimmed by 4 bases and V by 4 bases; bases with no gene match: 8. This CDR3 region has 16 residues.